This T cell receptor (beta chain) emerged from a study of T cells after yellow fever vaccination. Study observations and caveats: Overlap between CD4 and CD8 compartments was detected for a small share of clonotypes. Abundant clonotypes from the bulk population could contaminate FACS-sorted repertoires.

TCRdb analysed the 5' RACE reads with MiXCR anew, one entry per CDR3 protein. The sample gives a few hundred thousand distinct CDR3 sequences, roughly 4.3% of which show up once; 20% to 30% is in the top ten. There are 14 residues in the CDR3. Trimming took 3 bases from V and 4 from J, leaving 9 bases between them. In germline, CDR1 is LNHDA, CDR2 SQIVND (reference sequence). On this clonotype itself: Its antigen is unknown.

The specimen was PBMCs, collected 5 days after the yellow fever booster vaccination. This TCR was sampled from a man aged 18 to 30 who received the YFV17D yellow fever vaccine. This chain uses TRBV19 with TRBJ2-2; no definite D call. CDR3 DNA sequence: TGTGCCAGTAGTATGGGTATTGGCACCGGGGAGCTGTTTTTT. Its translation is CASSMGIGTGELFF.